This T cell receptor beta chain was identified during a study of cytomegalovirus exposure and HLA in healthy donors. Whole-study results and caveats: Investigators reported 150 to 200 TCR beta chains as tied to cytomegalovirus. Available immune exposure information was restricted to CMV serostatus only. Most sequenced TCRs were rare (though some public TCRs occurred in many donors).

Of note for this clone: Antigen: not known.

CDR1 and CDR2 (germline): MGHRA, YSYEKL. This CDR3 is built from 16 residues. V was clipped by 5 bases and J by 5 bases; unmatched bases: 12. The PCR used 60 Vbeta and 13 Jbeta primers. The repertoire was sequenced with immunoSEQ multiplex PCR; TCRdb's copy has only in-frame clones and lacks some. Here the sample spans about 82,000 clones, roughly 72% being singletons. This TCR came from a man between 35 and 55 years old in good health and CMV-seropositive. The specimen sequenced was PBMCs. The rearrangement links TRBV4-1 to TRBJ1-5; 7 bases align to TRBD1. This CDR3 reads CASSSAAGQAHQPQHF. The CDR3 DNA is TGCGCCAGCAGCTCAGCGGCCGGACAGGCGCATCAGCCCCAGCATTTT.